This TCR beta chain derives from a study of OX40 agonist ivuxolimab in advanced cancers. Notes on the study in general: Low normalized T-cell clonal expansion also characterized some of the nonresponders.

Libraries were prepared by immunoSEQ multiplex PCR; TCRdb keeps only in-frame clonotypes and omits some of them. The sample consists of around 62,000 clones, roughly nine tenths of them appearing once. This CDR3 is built from 15 residues. Germline values: CDR1 SNHLY, CDR2 FYNNEI. The germline V and J ends were trimmed by 4 bases and 5 bases, with 14 bases remaining between them. Worth noting for this clone: The antigen is undetermined.

The chain couples TRBV2 to TRBJ1-4; D ambiguous. The sequence came from an adult with an advanced solid tumor such as melanoma, head and neck, liver or kidney cancer. Specimen: CD4+ or CD8+ T cells sorted from blood, collected in a trial of the OX40 agonist ivuxolimab. As DNA, the CDR3 is TGTGCCAGCAGTGCGACGGAAAGACGGAATGAAAAACTGTTTTTT. Translated, it gives CASSATERRNEKLFF.